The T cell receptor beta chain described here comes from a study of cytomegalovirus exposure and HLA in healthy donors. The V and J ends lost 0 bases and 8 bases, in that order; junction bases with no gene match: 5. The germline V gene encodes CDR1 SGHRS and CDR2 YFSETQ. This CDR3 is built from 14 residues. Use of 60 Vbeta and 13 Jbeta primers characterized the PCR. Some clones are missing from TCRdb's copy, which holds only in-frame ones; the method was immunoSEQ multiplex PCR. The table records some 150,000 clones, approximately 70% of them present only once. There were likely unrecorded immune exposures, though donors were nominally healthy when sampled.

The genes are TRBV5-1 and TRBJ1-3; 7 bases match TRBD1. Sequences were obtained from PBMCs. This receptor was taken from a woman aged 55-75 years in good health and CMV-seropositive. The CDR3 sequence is CASSLGTGLDTIYF. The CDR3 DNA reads TGCGCCAGCAGCTTGGGGACAGGACTTGACACCATATATTTT.